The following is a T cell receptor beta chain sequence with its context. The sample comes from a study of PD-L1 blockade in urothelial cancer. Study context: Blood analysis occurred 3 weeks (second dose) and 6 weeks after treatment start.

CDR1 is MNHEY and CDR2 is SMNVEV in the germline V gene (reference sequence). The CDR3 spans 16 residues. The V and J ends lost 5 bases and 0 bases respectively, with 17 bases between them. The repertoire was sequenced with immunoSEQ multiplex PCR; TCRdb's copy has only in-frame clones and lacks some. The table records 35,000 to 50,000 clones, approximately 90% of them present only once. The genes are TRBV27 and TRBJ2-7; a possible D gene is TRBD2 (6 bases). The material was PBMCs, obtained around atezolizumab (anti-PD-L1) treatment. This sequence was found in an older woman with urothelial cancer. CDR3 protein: CASSLTSGFHSYEQYF. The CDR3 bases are TGTGCCAGCAGTCTAACGAGCGGGTTCCACTCCTACGAGCAGTACTTC.